These 4 T cell receptor beta chains were sequenced from one sample in a study of cytomegalovirus exposure and HLA in healthy donors. The PCR was carried out with 60 Vbeta primers and 13 Jbeta primers. Assay used: immunoSEQ multiplex PCR; TCRdb lists only in-frame clones, some missing. The sample has fewer than 200,000 clones; around 80% are singletons. Sequenced material: PBMCs. Receptors were obtained from a woman aged 18-29 years in good health and CMV-seronegative.

This sequence joins TRBV14 and TRBJ2-2, with D tentatively TRBD2 (5 bases). CDR3 length: 14 amino acids. V dropped 4 bases and J dropped 5 bases, with 11 bases sitting between them. Germline values: CDR1 SGHDN, CDR2 FVKESK. The CDR3: CASSLTGKTGELFF. Here the CDR3 DNA reads TGTGCCAGCAGCCTAACGGGGAAAACCGGGGAGCTGTTTTTT.

The chain recombines TRBV5-1 with TRBJ2-1, with TRBD2 as a possible D gene (6 bases). With 5 bases removed from V and 8 bases from J, the gap between germline ends came to 14 bases. Germline V gene sequence: CDR1 SGHRS, CDR2 YFSETQ. The length of the CDR3 is 13 residues. The CDR3 here is CASRGGVWHEQFF. CDR3 DNA: TGCGCCAGCAGGGGGGGAGTATGGCATGAGCAGTTCTTC.

The chain recombines TRBV6-1 with TRBJ2-7; 7 nucleotides align to TRBD1. The trim removed 11 bases at V and 4 bases at J, leaving 14 bases unmatched. This CDR3 has 14 amino acids. Germline lookup yields CDR1 MNHNS and CDR2 SASEGT. CDR3 coding DNA: TGTGCCGGATCAGCCGGGACAGTCTTTTACGAGCAGTACTTC. It yields the protein CAGSAGTVFYEQYF.

This sequence joins TRBV6-6 and TRBJ1-3; D gene uncertain. The CDR3 runs to 14 residues. Germline V CDR1 and CDR2: MNHNY, SVGAGI (reference sequence). The V gene lost 6 bases and the J gene lost 0 bases, with 9 bases spanning the gap. The CDR3 nucleotides are TGTGCCAGCAGCGCAACGAGCTCTGGAAACACCATATATTTT. Its protein product is CASSATSSGNTIYF.